What follows describes a single T cell receptor (beta chain). The antigen remains unidentified. Sequencing was performed with immunoSEQ multiplex PCR; in TCRdb, only in-frame clones are kept and a portion is missing. The sample carries 150,000 or so clones, around 88% recorded once. This sample is part of a study of T cell responses to AZD1222 COVID-19 vaccine. From germline, CDR1 is SGHAT and CDR2 FQNNGV. The length of the CDR3 is 14 residues. The junction had 4 bases not matched to a gene; V was cut back by 1 base and J by 6 bases. Findings and limits, study-wide: Spike-wide coverage was observed for vaccine-associated CD4 TCRs, with dominant responses at 160-218 and 743-854. Increased Spike-specific TCR breadth and depth were observed after two AZD1222 doses. Recipients of AZD1222 seropositive at baseline numbered only 5 to 7.

The source is an adult in good health. The genes are TRBV11-2 and TRBJ1-2, with TRBD1 identical over 8 bases. The sequenced sample was peripheral blood, obtained on day 0 of AZD1222 vaccination. The CDR3 coding sequence is TGTGCCAGCAGCTTAGGGGAGACAGGGGATGGCTACACCTTC. As protein: CASSLGETGDGYTF.